The present entry profiles one TCR beta chain with its context. As yet, its antigen is unknown. This entry belongs to a study of CD8 T cells in ankylosing spondylitis. The TCR beta libraries were generated through quantitative 5'-RACE incorporating molecular barcodes. MiXCR, run by TCRdb on the 5' RACE reads, gives a single entry per CDR3 protein. This repertoire shows roughly 91,000 distinct CDR3 sequences, almost 8.5% found once; its top ten account for 9.9%. Whole-study results and caveats: The study looked at matched synovial fluid samples from ankylosing spondylitis patients. Disease-linked clones were reported to be significantly enriched there. Within peripheral blood, clones linked to disease were CD8+ and relatively rare. Reports of some motif variants in reactive arthritis synovial fluid and blood predate this one.

Per the germline V gene, CDR1 is LNHDA and CDR2 is SQIVND (reference sequence). This CDR3 region has 15 residues. V was clipped by 1 base and J by 5 bases; unmatched bases: 3. Sample: blood, either unsorted or a sorted T cell fraction (not recorded which). The sequence was obtained from a male donor with ankylosing spondylitis or in good health (not recorded which). This chain connects TRBV19 to TRBJ2-2; 8 nucleotides agree with TRBD1. In nucleotides, the CDR3 is TGTGCCAGTAGTATAGGGACAGGGCGAACCGGGGAGCTGTTTTTT. This codes for CASSIGTGRTGELFF.